This paragraph covers one T cell receptor beta chain sequence. This entry belongs to a study of CD8 T cells in Susac syndrome. TCR beta was sequenced from blood CD8+ and CD4+ T cells. In the multiple sclerosis control group, patients were treatment-naive and had stable or active relapsing-remitting disease. Germline CDR1 and CDR2: MNHEY and SVGEGT. This CDR3 spans 18 amino acids. The trim removed 0 bases at V and 4 bases at J, leaving 8 bases unmatched. Roughly 0.45 to 1 ug RNA was reverse transcribed with random hexamers. MiXCR, run by TCRdb on the immunoSEQ multiplex PCR reads, gives a single entry per CDR3 protein. Found here are about 200,000 distinct CDR3 sequences, approximately 94% of them singletons; the top ten hold about 0.093%.

The receptor's source is a human donor with multiple sclerosis. Sequences were obtained from CD4+ T cells from PBMCs. J is TRBJ2-6 and V is TRBV6-2 or TRBV6-3, with 8 bases matching TRBD1. CDR3 sequence: CASSYSWQGAMGANVLTF. The DNA of the CDR3 is TGTGCCAGCAGTTACTCGTGGCAGGGGGCGATGGGGGCCAACGTCCTGACTTTC.